The rows below give T cell receptor beta chains drawn from one sample of a study of T cell changes during pregnancy in multiple sclerosis. Libraries were prepared by immunoSEQ multiplex PCR; TCRdb keeps only in-frame clonotypes and omits some of them. The sample lists 37,000 or so clones; 90% were seen once. Sample: CD4+ T cells from peripheral blood mononuclear cells, taken in the second trimester of pregnancy. The origin of the receptors is a female donor with multiple sclerosis, enrolled in a pregnancy study. Both conserved end residues are part of each CDR3. A D gene is named only where the DNA matches it firmly. Where a row states a size, it is once, few, many or the class of an expanded clone; other rows omit it.

TRBV30	NA	TRBJ1-5	NA	TGTGCCTGGAGTCCATCCTGGGGCGATCGTCAGCCCCAGCATTTT	CAWSPSWGDRQPQHF
TRBV5-1	NA	TRBJ1-1	NA	TGCGCCAGCAGCTTGGAAGTAGGGGTTGGAGACACTGAAGCTTTCTTT	CASSLEVGVGDTEAFF
TRBV7-2	NA	TRBJ1-5	NA	TGTGCCAGCAAGGATTCAGGAAACGGCAATCAGCCCCAGCATTTT	CASKDSGNGNQPQHF
TRBV7-2	NA	TRBJ2-7	NA	TGTGCCAGCAGCTCCGGGACCTACGAGCAGTACTTC	CASSSGTYEQYF
TRBV6-1	NA	TRBJ1-4	NA	TGTGCCAGCAGTGAGTACTCAACTAATGAAAAACTGTTTTTT	CASSEYSTNEKLFF
TRBV5-1	NA	TRBJ2-5	TRBD2	TGCGCCAGCAGCTTGACCCTAGCGGGTCTTAAGGCCCAGTACTTC	CASSLTLAGLKAQYF
TRBV7-9	NA	TRBJ2-1	NA	TGTGCCAGTTCCGGGACAGAGCAGTTCTTC	CASSGTEQFF
TRBV27	NA	TRBJ1-2	NA	TGTGCCACCAGTCCCGTAACAGGGAACGACTATGGCTACACCTTC	CATSPVTGNDYGYTF
TRBV5-1	NA	TRBJ2-3	NA	TGCGCCAGCAGCCCCGGACTGGACAGTACAGATACGCAGTATTTT	CASSPGLDSTDTQYF
TRBV7-8	NA	TRBJ2-7	NA	TGTGCCAGCAGCTTAGATTATCTTCGCGAGCAGTACTTC	CASSLDYLREQYF
TRBV5-1	NA	TRBJ2-5	TRBD2	TGCGCCAGCAGGGTGGGGACTACACAAGAGACCCAGTACTTC	CASRVGTTQETQYF
TRBV25-1	few	TRBJ2-1	TRBD2	TGTGCCAGCAGTGAATTGGGCGGGAGGGCAGGTTACAATGAGCAGTTCTTC	CASSELGGRAGYNEQFF
TRBV12-5	NA	TRBJ2-5	TRBD2	TGTGCTAGTGGTTTGGTACTAGCGGGGGGAGAAGAGACCCAGTACTTC	CASGLVLAGGEETQYF
TRBV6-5	once	TRBJ1-2	TRBD1	TGTGCCAGCAGCTTTCGGGGACAGGGTGTCTATGGCTACACCTTC	CASSFRGQGVYGYTF
TRBV11-1	NA	TRBJ2-1	TRBD2	TGTGCCAGCAGGCGACTAGCGGGGGGTAACAATGAGCAGTTCTTC	CASRRLAGGNNEQFF
TRBV7-6	NA	TRBJ1-2	NA	TGTGCCAGCAGCCCCGCCCAGGGAGGGGAGGTGAGCTATGGCTACACCTTC	CASSPAQGGEVSYGYTF
TRBV19	few	TRBJ1-6	NA	TGTGCCAGTAGTACAACCTGGACAGATAATAATTCACCCCTCCACTTT	CASSTTWTDNNSPLHF
TRBV5-6	NA	TRBJ1-2	TRBD1	TGTGCCAGCAGCTCGTTAGGGACAGCGAGGTATGGCTACACCTTC	CASSSLGTARYGYTF
TRBV4-2	once	TRBJ2-5	TRBD1	TGTGCCAGCAGCCCTGAGACAGGGTGGGGATCGGAGACCCAGTACTTC	CASSPETGWGSETQYF
TRBV30	NA	TRBJ2-7	TRBD1	TGTGCCTGGAGGGGACAGGTCGAGCAGTACTTC	CAWRGQVEQYF